The clone carrying this TCR beta chain was recorded many times. This sample is part of a study of glioma-infiltrating T cells. Using RNA template, CDR3s of TCR alpha and beta were amplified with iRepertoire arm-PCR. TCRdb itself ran the multiplex PCR reads through MiXCR, one entry per CDR3 protein. This table has around 350,000 distinct CDR3 sequences, approximately 42% appearing once. The CDR3 spans 15 residues. Germline V CDR1 and CDR2: MNHEY, SVGAGI. V lost 2 bases, J lost 7 bases, and 16 bases lay in between. The rearrangement links TRBV6-5 to TRBJ2-3; maybe TRBD2 (6 bases). The sequencing input was glioma tissue, nonneoplastic brain tissue, or PBMCs (not recorded which). The TCR sequence derives from a human donor with low-grade glioma or glioblastoma, undergoing nonglioma brain surgery, or in good health (not recorded which). The CDR3 DNA is TGTGCCAGCAGTTACACCGGACTAACCCCGAATACGCAGTATTTT. Protein sequence: CASSYTGLTPNTQYF.